Listed here are 3 T cell receptor beta chains from one sample, sequenced in a study of prognosis after radiotherapy for stage I lung cancer. Genomic DNA was subjected to two-round multiplex PCR for amplification of TCR beta CDR3. Primers were specific to each TRBV and TRBJ gene in first-round PCR. TCRdb called the multiplex PCR reads again in MiXCR, with one record for every CDR3 protein. The data contain under 20,000 distinct CDR3 sequences, under 55% of them singletons. Sequenced here: PBMCs, sampled before or after stereotactic body radiation therapy (not recorded which). The receptor source for this set is a donor at least 50 years old with non-small cell lung cancer.

Points on this clonotype: A far larger clone differs by one base, so this is likely a read error. V and J are TRBV6-4 and TRBJ2-7; D not resolved. The germline V gene has CDR1 MRHNA and CDR2 SNTAGT. This CDR3 has 16 amino acids. CDR3 DNA: TGTGCCAGCAGTTACTCGTTACAGCCTGATTCTTACGAGCATTACTTC. The encoded protein is CASSYSLQPDSYEHYF.

This clonotype has a count of ten or more. The rearrangement uses TRBV28 and TRBJ1-2; 7 bases agree with TRBD1. Germline CDR1 is MDHEN and CDR2 is SYDVKM. The CDR3 is 14 residues long. V was clipped by 6 bases and J by 2 bases; unmatched bases: 6. The CDR3 loop is CASSTWGQNYGYTF. The CDR3 nucleotides read TGTGCCAGCAGCACCTGGGGACAGAACTATGGCTACACCTTC.

The gene calls are TRBV20-1 and TRBJ1-2; TRBD1 matches at 8 bases. This CDR3 is built from 15 residues. The germline CDR1 and CDR2 sequences are DFQATT and SNEGSKA (reference sequence). V was pared by 4 bases and J by 4 bases, with 11 bases of the junction left unmatched. The CDR3 protein is CSATELGQDAYGYTF. CDR3 DNA: TGCAGTGCTACAGAACTGGGACAGGATGCCTATGGCTACACCTTC.